Following are 11 T cell receptor beta chains from one sample sequenced in a study of Graves' ophthalmopathy and Graves' hyperthyroidism. Amplified material comprised TCR beta CDR3 regions derived from RNA transcripts. RT-PCR in the first round used HTBI primers; a second-round multiplex PCR followed. TCRdb called the multiplex PCR reads again in MiXCR, with one record for every CDR3 protein. The sample contains around 400,000 distinct CDR3 sequences, around 21% of which appear only once. Sequenced material: peripheral blood. These TCRs come from a woman younger than 30 with stable Graves' hyperthyroidism.

The chain links TRBV3-1 to TRBJ2-2; D is unclear. The CDR3 spans 16 residues. Trimming cost V 3 bases and J 1 base, with 12 bases left between them. Germline V lookup: CDR1 LGHDT, CDR2 YNNKEL (reference sequence). Written as DNA, the CDR3 is TGTGCCAGCAGCCACTATCCGGCCCTGAACACCGGGGAGCTGTTTTTT. Its protein product is CASSHYPALNTGELFF.

This clonotype came up a few times. This chain links TRBV11-2 with TRBJ2-5; D is possibly TRBD1 (7 bases). The V end lost 4 bases, the J end lost 5 bases, and 23 bases lay between the germline ends. CDR3 length: 17 amino acids. Germline assignment: CDR1 SGHAT and CDR2 FQNNGV. The DNA for the CDR3 is TGTGCCAGCAGCTCCCCCCACGTGCAGGGGGGATTGGAGACCCAGTACTTC. It encodes CASSSPHVQGGLETQYF.

This clonotype was seen many times. The rearrangement uses TRBV28 and TRBJ1-2, with D unclear. CDR1 and CDR2 (germline): MDHEN, SYDVKM. The CDR3 extends over 12 amino acids. The germline V and J ends were trimmed by 2 bases and 8 bases, with 9 bases remaining between them. CDR3 sequence reads: CASSLAEEGYTF. The CDR3 region has the DNA TGTGCCAGCAGTTTAGCGGAGGAGGGCTACACCTTC.

This clonotype was observed at least ten times. The J gene is TRBJ1-5, the V gene TRBV6-5; D might be TRBD1 (6 bases). Germline CDR1 and CDR2: MNHEY and SVGAGI. This CDR3 region has 14 residues. The V and J ends lost 0 bases and 5 bases respectively, with 8 bases between them. CDR3 protein: CASSYSQGYQPQHF. The CDR3 DNA is TGTGCCAGCAGTTACTCGCAGGGGTATCAGCCCCAGCATTTT.

In its sample, this clonotype was seen a few times. J is TRBJ2-3 and V is TRBV7-3, with no clear D. Germline values: CDR1 SGHTA, CDR2 FQGTGA. The CDR3 extends over 16 amino acids. V was clipped by 5 bases and J by 0 bases, with 15 bases between them. Written as DNA, the CDR3 is TGTGCCAGCAGCCCCCTGGGATTAACTAGCACAGATACGCAGTATTTT. Residues: CASSPLGLTSTDTQYF.

The chain carries TRBV29-1 and TRBJ1-1, with D unresolved. Trimming removed 4 bases from V and 3 bases from J, with 9 bases in between. Germline V gene sequence: CDR1 SQVTM, CDR2 ANQGSEA. The length of the CDR3 is 12 residues. The CDR3 reads CSVGSPDTEAFF. The CDR3, as DNA: TGCAGCGTTGGGTCCCCGGACACTGAAGCTTTCTTT.

The V and J genes are TRBV12-3 or TRBV12-4 and TRBJ2-7; possibly TRBD2 for D (5 bases). CDR3 length: 11 amino acids. Trimming cost V 8 bases and J 7 bases, with 12 bases left between them. The CDR3 DNA reads as TGTGCCAGCCCCCGAAGGGAGGAGCAGTACTTC. Translating gives CASPRREEQYF.

The genes are TRBV11-2 and TRBJ1-5; 7 bases fit TRBD1. The CDR3 is made up of 16 amino acids. The germline gives CDR1 SGHAT, CDR2 FQNNGV. V dropped 1 base and J dropped 0; count of bases not matched to a gene: 3. The CDR3 DNA is TGTGCCAGCAGCTTAGTCGGACAGGTTAGCAATCAGCCCCAGCATTTT. Translating gives CASSLVGQVSNQPQHF.

This clonotype showed up many times. V gene TRBV12-3 or TRBV12-4 combines with J gene TRBJ2-5; D ambiguous. Trimming took 3 bases from V and 2 from J, leaving 7 bases between them. This CDR3 has 13 amino acids. The CDR3 DNA sequence: TGTGCCAGCAGTTTGACCAGTCAAGAGACCCAGTACTTC. Amino acids: CASSLTSQETQYF.

This chain joins TRBV27 and TRBJ2-2; D possibly uses TRBD1 or TRBD2 (5 bases each). Looked up from germline, CDR1 is MNHEY and CDR2 is SMNVEV (reference sequence). V was trimmed by 5 bases and J by 0 bases, leaving 13 bases between them. The CDR3 totals 16 residues. CDR3 DNA sequence: TGTGCCAGCAGTCCCCCTGGGGGATCGAACACCGGGGAGCTGTTTTTT. Protein sequence: CASSPPGGSNTGELFF.

This clonotype was seen ten or more times. This rearrangement joins TRBV11-2 to TRBJ1-1; no clear D gene. Germline CDR1 is SGHAT and CDR2 is FQNNGV. The CDR3 runs to 14 residues. Trimming took 1 base from V and 1 from J, leaving 7 bases between them. This CDR3 reads CASSLGSPNTEAFF. The DNA of the CDR3 is TGTGCCAGCAGCTTAGGGTCACCGAACACTGAAGCTTTCTTT.